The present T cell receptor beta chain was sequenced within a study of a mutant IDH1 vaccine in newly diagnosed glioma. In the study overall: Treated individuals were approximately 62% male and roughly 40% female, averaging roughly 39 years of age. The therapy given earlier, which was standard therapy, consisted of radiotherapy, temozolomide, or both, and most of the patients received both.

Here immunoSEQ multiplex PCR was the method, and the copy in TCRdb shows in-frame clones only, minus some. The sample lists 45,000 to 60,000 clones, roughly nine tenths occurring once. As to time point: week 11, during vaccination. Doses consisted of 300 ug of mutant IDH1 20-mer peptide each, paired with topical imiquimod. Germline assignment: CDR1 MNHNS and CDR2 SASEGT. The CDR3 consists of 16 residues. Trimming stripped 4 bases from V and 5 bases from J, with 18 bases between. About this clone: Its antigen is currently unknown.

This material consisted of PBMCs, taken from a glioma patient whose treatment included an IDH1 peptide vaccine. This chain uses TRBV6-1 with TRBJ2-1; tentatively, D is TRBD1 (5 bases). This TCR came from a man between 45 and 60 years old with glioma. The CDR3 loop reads CASSARTWLVDNEQFF. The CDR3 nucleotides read TGTGCCAGCAGTGCCCGGACATGGCTGGTGGACAATGAGCAGTTCTTC.